The clone carrying this TCR beta chain was observed a single time. Each fraction contributed one roughly 500,000-cell aliquot for sequencing. The CDR3 has 12 amino acids. The V gene's germline CDR1 is SGHNT and CDR2 YYREEE (reference sequence). V shed 7 bases, J shed 6 bases, and the junction held 4 bases outside the gene matches. This sample is part of a study of coeliac disease. Data came from immunoSEQ multiplex PCR; TCRdb stores just in-frame clones and leaves some out. The sample carries 7,500 to 9,500 clones, about three fifths recorded once. Sequencing was carried out using intraepithelial lymphocytes from the gut. This receptor was taken from a woman aged 55 to 70 with celiac disease. The J gene is TRBJ1-2, the V gene TRBV5-4; TRBD1 matches 9 bases. Written as DNA, the CDR3 is TGTGCCAGCGCCGGGACAGGGAATGGCTACACCTTC. This gives the protein CASAGTGNGYTF.